This T cell receptor beta chain was found in a study of blood T cell repertoires in COVID-19. Study at large: COVID-19 samples collected from the United States, Italy and Spain covered acute and convalescent phases.

The protocol was immunoSEQ multiplex PCR, while the TCRdb copy is restricted to in-frame clones and leaves out a portion. Seen here are some 120,000 clones, around 88% observed once, and the top ten hold around 5%. The V and J ends lost 3 bases and 2 bases, in that order; junction bases with no gene match: 13. This CDR3 contains 18 residues. CDR1 and CDR2 (germline): SGHVT, SQSDAQ. The sample consisted of peripheral blood. The source of this sequence is a human donor in a cohort sampled during active COVID-19. The J gene is TRBJ1-5, the V gene TRBV7-4; TRBD1 aligns across 7 bases. CDR3 loop: CASSFQPQGWIGNQPQHF. The DNA of the CDR3 is TGTGCCAGCAGCTTCCAGCCACAGGGGTGGATAGGCAATCAGCCCCAGCATTTT.